This T cell receptor beta chain was captured in a study of T cell responses to AZD1222 COVID-19 vaccine. Across the study: Second doses at about 4 or about 12 weeks were pooled.

Generated by immunoSEQ multiplex PCR, the TCRdb table keeps only in-frame clones and is missing some. The sample consists of 100,000 to 120,000 clones, less than 95% of them appearing once. To note about this clone: Its antigen is not known.

The CDR3 totals 16 residues. With 0 bases removed from V and 5 bases from J, the gap between germline ends came to 16 bases. Looked up from germline, CDR1 is SGHRS and CDR2 is YFSETQ. Study-level findings and limits: Clonal diversity was possibly underestimated, and white British individuals and females predominated among donors.

This sequence was found in an adult in good health. This sequence joins TRBV5-1 and TRBJ2-3, with D perhaps being TRBD1 or TRBD2 (5 bases each). Source: peripheral blood, taken on day 0 of AZD1222 vaccination. CDR3 in amino acids: CASSLGVGASGDTQYF. CDR3 bases: TGCGCCAGCAGCTTGGGTGTCGGGGCCTCCGGAGATACGCAGTATTTT. The full variable domain, in which reference TRBV5-1 and TRBJ2-3 provide the parts outside the CDR3, is KAGVTQTPRYLIKTRGQQVTLSCSPISGHRSVSWYQQTPGQGLQFLFEYFSETQRNKGNFPGRFSGRQFSNSRSEMNVSTLELGDSALYLCASSLGVGASGDTQYFGPGTRLTVL.